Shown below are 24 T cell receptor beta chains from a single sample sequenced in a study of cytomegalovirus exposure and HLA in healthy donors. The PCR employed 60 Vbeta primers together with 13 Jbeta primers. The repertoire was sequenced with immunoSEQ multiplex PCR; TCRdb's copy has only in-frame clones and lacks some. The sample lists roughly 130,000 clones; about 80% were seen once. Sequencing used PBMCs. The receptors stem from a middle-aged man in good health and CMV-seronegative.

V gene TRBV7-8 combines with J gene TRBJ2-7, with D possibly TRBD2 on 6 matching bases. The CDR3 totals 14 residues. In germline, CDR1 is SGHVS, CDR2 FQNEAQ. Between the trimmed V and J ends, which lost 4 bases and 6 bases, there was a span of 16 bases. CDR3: CASSSGLAPTEQYF. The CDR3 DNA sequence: TGTGCCAGCAGCTCGGGACTGGCACCTACCGAGCAGTACTTC.

The CDR3 region is CASTKGLYEQYF. The CDR3 nucleotides read TGTGCCAGCACTAAGGGACTTTACGAGCAGTACTTC. The rearrangement links TRBV6-1 to TRBJ2-7, with D maybe TRBD2 (6 bases). The CDR3 has 12 amino acids. Germline V CDR1 and CDR2: MNHNS, SASEGT. V dropped 7 bases and J dropped 4 bases, with 11 bases sitting between them.

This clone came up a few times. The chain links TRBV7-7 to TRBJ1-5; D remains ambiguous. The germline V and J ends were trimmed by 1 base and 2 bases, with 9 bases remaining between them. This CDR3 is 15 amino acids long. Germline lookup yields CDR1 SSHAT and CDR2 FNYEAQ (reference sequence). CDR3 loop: CASSLVSFGNQPQHF. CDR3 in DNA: TGTGCCAGCAGCTTAGTTTCGTTTGGCAATCAGCCCCAGCATTTT.

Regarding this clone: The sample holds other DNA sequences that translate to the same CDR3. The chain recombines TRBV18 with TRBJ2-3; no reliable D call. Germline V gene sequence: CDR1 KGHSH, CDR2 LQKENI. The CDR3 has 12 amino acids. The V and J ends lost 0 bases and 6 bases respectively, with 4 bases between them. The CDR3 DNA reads TGTGCCAGCTCACCACCGGCTGATACGCAGTATTTT. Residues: CASSPPADTQYF.

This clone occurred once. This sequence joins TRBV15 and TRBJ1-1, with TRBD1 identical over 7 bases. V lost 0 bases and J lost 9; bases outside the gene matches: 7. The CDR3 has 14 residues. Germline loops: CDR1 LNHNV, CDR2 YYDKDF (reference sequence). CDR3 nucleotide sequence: TGTGCCACCAGCAGAGAAGCCGGGACAGCAAAAGCTTTCTTT. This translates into CATSREAGTAKAFF.

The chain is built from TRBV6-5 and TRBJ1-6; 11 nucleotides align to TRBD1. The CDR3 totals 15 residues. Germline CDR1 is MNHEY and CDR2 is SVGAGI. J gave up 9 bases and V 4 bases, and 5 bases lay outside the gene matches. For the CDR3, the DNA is TGTGCCAGCAGTTGGGACAGGGGGGTTCGTTCACCCCTCCACTTT. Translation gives CASSWDRGVRSPLHF.

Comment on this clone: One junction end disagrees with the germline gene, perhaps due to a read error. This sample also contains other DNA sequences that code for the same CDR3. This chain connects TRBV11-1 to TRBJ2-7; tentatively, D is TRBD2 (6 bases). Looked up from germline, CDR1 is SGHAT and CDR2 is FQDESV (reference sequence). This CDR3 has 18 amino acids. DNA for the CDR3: TGCGCCAGCAGCTTATATTCCGGTTCGCAGACTAGATACTACGAGCAGTACTTC. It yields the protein CASSLYSGSQTRYYEQYF. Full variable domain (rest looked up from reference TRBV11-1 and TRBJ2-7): EAEVAQSPRYKITEKSQAVAFWCDPISGHATLYWYRQILGQGPELLVQFQDESVVDDSQLPKDRFSAERLKGVDSTLKIQPAELGDSAMYLCASSLYSGSQTRYYEQYFGPGTRLTVT.

CDR3: CASSGPGLAGEKAYNEQFF. The CDR3 DNA follows: TGTGCCAGCAGTGGACCGGGACTAGCGGGAGAAAAGGCCTACAATGAGCAGTTCTTC. The chain combines TRBV6-1 with TRBJ2-1, with 14 bases lining up with TRBD2. The CDR3 length is 19 residues. Germline V gene lookup returns CDR1 MNHNS and CDR2 SASEGT. The trim removed 4 bases at V and 2 bases at J, leaving 10 bases unmatched.

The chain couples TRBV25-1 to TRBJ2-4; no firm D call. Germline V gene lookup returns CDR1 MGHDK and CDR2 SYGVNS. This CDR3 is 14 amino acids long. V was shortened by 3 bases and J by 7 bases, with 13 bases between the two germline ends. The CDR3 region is CASSDAALGNIQYF. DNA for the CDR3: TGTGCCAGCAGTGACGCGGCCCTCGGGAACATTCAGTACTTC.

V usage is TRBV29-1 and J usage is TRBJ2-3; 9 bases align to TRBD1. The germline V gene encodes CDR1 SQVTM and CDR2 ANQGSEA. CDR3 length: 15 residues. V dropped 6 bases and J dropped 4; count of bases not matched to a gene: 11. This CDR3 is CSVNGQGSGADTQYF. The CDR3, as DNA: TGCAGCGTGAACGGACAGGGGAGCGGCGCAGATACGCAGTATTTT.

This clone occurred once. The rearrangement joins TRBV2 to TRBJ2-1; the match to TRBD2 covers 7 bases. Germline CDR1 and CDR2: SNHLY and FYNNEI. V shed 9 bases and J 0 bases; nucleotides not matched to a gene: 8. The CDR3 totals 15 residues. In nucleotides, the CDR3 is TGTGCCAGTCCTAAAGCGGGGCCCTCCTACAATGAGCAGTTCTTC. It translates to CASPKAGPSYNEQFF.

Here the CDR3 reads CASGFEGRGNQPQHF. In nucleotides, the CDR3 is TGTGCTAGTGGTTTCGAGGGAAGGGGCAATCAGCCCCAGCATTTT. V usage is TRBV12-5 and J usage is TRBJ1-5, with unresolved D. This CDR3 contains 15 residues. The V gene's germline CDR1 is LGHNT and CDR2 FRNRAP. Trimming shortened V by 3 bases and J by 2 bases, and 11 bases separated the two germline ends.

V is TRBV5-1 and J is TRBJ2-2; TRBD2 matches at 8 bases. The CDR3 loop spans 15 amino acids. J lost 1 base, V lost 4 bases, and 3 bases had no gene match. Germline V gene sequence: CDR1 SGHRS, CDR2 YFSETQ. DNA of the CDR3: TGCGCCAGCAGCAGTCTAGCGGGGAACACCGGGGAGCTGTTTTTT. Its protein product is CASSSLAGNTGELFF.

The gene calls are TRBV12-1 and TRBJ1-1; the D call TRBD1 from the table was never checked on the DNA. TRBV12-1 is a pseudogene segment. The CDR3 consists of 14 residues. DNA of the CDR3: TGTGCCAGCAGCTTCTTACAGGGAATCAGGGAAGCTTTCTTT. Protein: CASSFLQGIREAFF.

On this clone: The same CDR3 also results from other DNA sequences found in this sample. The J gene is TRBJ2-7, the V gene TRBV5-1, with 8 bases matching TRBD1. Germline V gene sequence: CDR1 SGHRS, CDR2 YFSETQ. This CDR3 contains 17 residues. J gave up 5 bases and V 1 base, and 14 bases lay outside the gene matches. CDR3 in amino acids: CASSLTSRGQGLNEQYF. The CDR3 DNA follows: TGCGCCAGCAGCTTGACTTCGAGAGGACAGGGCCTCAACGAGCAGTACTTC.

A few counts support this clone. Here the CDR3 reads CASSLLYPSTDTQYF. CDR3 DNA: TGTGCCAGCAGCTTACTGTATCCTAGCACAGATACGCAGTATTTT. This chain joins TRBV7-8 and TRBJ2-3; D uncertain. CDR1 and CDR2 from the germline V gene are SGHVS and FQNEAQ. Trimming left V 2 bases short and J 0 bases short, with 9 bases between. CDR3 length: 15 amino acids.

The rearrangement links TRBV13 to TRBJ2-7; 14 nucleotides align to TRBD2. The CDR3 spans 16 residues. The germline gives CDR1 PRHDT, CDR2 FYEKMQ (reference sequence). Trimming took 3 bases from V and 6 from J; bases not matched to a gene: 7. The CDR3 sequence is CASSLSGTSGSSEQYF. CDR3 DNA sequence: TGTGCCAGCAGCTTGTCCGGGACTAGCGGGAGTAGCGAGCAGTACTTC.

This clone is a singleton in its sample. The CDR3 region is CASSLALATSGISYEQYF. The CDR3 nucleotides are TGCGCCAGCAGCTTGGCGTTAGCGACTAGCGGGATCTCCTACGAGCAGTACTTC. The V call is TRBV5-1, the J call TRBJ2-7, with 11 positions matching TRBD2. This CDR3 has 18 residues. The germline V gene encodes CDR1 SGHRS and CDR2 YFSETQ. Trimming cost V 0 bases and J 0 bases; bases outside gene matches: 8.

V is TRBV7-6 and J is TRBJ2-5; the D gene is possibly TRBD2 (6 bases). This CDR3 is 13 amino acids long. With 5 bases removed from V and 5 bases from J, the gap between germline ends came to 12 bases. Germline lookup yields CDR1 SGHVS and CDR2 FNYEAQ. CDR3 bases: TGTGCCAGCAGCACCCCGGAGGGGGAGACCCAGTACTTC. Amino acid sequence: CASSTPEGETQYF.

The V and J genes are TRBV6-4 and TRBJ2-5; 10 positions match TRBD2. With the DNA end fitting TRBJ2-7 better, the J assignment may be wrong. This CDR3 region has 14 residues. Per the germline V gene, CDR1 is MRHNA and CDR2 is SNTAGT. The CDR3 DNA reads TGTGCCAGCAGTCTGCTAGCGGGAGCCGGCGAGCAGTACTTC. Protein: CASSLLAGAGEQYF.

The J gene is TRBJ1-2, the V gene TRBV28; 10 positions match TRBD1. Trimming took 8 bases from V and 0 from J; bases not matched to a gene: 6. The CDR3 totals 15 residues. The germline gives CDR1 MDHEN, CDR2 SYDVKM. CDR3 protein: CASRSGTGANYGYTF. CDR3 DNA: TGTGCCAGCCGCTCCGGGACAGGGGCTAACTATGGCTACACCTTC.

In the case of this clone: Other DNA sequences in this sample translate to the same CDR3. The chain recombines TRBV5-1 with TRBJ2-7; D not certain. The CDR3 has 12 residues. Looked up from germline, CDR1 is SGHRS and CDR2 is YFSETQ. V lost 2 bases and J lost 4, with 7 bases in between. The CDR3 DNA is TGCGCCAGCAGCTTCGACTCGTACGAGCAGTACTTC. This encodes CASSFDSYEQYF. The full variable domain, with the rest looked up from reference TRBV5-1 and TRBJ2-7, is KAGVTQTPRYLIKTRGQQVTLSCSPISGHRSVSWYQQTPGQGLQFLFEYFSETQRNKGNFPGRFSGRQFSNSRSEMNVSTLELGDSALYLCASSFDSYEQYFGPGTRLTVT.

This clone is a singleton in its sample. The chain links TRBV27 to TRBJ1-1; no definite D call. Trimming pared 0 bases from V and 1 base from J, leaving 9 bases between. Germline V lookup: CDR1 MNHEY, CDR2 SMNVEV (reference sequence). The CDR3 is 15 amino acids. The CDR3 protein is CASSLSQVPNTEAFF. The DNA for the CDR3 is TGTGCCAGCAGTTTATCGCAGGTCCCGAACACTGAAGCTTTCTTT.

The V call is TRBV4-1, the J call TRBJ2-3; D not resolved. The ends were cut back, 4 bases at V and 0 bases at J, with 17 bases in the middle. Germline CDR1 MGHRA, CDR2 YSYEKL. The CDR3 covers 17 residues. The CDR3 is CASSPDSPLSSTDTQYF. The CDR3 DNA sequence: TGCGCCAGCAGCCCAGATAGCCCCCTTTCAAGCACAGATACGCAGTATTTT.